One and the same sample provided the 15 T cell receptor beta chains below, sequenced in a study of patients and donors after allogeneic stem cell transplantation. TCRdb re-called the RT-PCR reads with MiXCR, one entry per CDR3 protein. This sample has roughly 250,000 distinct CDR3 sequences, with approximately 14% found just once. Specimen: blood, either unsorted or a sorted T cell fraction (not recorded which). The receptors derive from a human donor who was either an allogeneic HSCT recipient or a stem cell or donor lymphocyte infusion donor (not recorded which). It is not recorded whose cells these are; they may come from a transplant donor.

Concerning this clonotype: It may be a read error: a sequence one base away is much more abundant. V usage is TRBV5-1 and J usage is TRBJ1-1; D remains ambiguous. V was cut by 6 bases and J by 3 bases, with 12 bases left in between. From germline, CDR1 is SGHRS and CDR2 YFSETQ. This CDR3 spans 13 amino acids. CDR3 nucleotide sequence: TGCGCCAGCACCCTCGGGAACCACACTGAAGCTTTCTTT. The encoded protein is CASTLGNHTEAFF. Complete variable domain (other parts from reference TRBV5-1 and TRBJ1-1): KAGVTQTPRYLIKTRGQQVTLSCSPISGHRSVSWYQQTPGQGLQFLFEYFSETQRNKGNFPGRFSGRQFSNSRSEMNVSTLELGDSALYLCASTLGNHTEAFFGQGTRLTVV.

The CDR3: CASSLTGSGSSYEQYF. In DNA, the CDR3 is TGTGCCAGCAGCTTAACAGGCAGCGGAAGCTCCTACGAGCAGTACTTC. The V gene is TRBV7-3, the J gene TRBJ2-7, with a possible D match to TRBD2 (5 bases). The V and J ends lost 0 bases and 0 bases respectively, with 12 bases between them. CDR1 SGHTA and CDR2 FQGTGA come from the germline V gene. The CDR3 sequence is 16 residues long.

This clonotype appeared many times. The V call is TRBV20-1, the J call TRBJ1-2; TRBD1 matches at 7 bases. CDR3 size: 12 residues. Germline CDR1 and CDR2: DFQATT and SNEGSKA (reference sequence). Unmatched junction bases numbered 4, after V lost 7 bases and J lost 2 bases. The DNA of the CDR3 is TGCAGTGGAATGGGACAGAACTATGGCTACACCTTC. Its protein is CSGMGQNYGYTF.

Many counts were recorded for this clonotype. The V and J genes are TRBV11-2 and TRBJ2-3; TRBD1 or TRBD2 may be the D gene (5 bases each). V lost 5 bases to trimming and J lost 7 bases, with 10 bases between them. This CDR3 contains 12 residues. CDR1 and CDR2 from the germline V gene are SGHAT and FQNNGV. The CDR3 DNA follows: TGTGCCAGCAGCCAGGGAGACTATACGCAGTATTTT. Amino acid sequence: CASSQGDYTQYF.

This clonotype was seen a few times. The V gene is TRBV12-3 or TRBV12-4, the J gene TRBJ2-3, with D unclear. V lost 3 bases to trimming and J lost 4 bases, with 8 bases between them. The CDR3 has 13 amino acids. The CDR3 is CASSFRRSDTQYF. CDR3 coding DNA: TGTGCCAGCAGTTTTCGGAGATCAGATACGCAGTATTTT.

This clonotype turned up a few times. This CDR3 reads CASSQEGRSRTGVTDTQYF. For the CDR3, the DNA is TGCGCCAGCAGCCAAGAAGGGCGTTCCAGGACAGGGGTAACAGATACGCAGTATTTT. The chain employs TRBV4-3 and TRBJ2-3; 9 bases align to TRBD1. The germline V gene encodes CDR1 LGHNA and CDR2 YSLEER. CDR3 length equals 19 residues. V lost 0 bases and J lost 3; bases outside the gene matches: 13.

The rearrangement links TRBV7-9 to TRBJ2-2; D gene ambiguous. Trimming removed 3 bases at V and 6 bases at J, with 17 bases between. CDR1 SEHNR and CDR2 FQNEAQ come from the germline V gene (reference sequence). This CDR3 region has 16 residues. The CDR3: CASSFAPPIGPGELFF. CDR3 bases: TGTGCCAGCAGCTTCGCCCCCCCTATTGGTCCCGGGGAGCTGTTTTTT.

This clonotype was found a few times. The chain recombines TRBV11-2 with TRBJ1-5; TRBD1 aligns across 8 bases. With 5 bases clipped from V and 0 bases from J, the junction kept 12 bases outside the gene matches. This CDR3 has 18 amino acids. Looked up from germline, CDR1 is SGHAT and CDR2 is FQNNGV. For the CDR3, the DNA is TGTGCCAGCAGCCCGGGACAGGCGGGGGTAGTTAGCAATCAGCCCCAGCATTTT. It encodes CASSPGQAGVVSNQPQHF.

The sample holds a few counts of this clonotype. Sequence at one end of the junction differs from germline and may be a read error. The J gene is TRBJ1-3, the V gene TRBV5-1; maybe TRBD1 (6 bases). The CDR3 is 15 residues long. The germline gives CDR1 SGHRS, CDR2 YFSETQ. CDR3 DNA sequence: TGCGCCACCAGCATGACAGGAGGCTCTGGAAACACCATATATTTT. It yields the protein CATSMTGGSGNTIYF. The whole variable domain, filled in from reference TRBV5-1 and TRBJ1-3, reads KAGVTQTPRYLIKTRGQQVTLSCSPISGHRSVSWYQQTPGQGLQFLFEYFSETQRNKGNFPGRFSGRQFSNSRSEMNVSTLELGDSALYLCATSMTGGSGNTIYFGEGSWLTVV.

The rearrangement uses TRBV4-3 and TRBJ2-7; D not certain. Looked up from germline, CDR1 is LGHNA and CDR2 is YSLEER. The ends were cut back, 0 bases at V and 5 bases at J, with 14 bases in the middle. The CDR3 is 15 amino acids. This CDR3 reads CASSQDLVRKDEQYF. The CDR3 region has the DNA TGCGCCAGCAGCCAAGACTTGGTACGAAAGGACGAGCAGTACTTC.

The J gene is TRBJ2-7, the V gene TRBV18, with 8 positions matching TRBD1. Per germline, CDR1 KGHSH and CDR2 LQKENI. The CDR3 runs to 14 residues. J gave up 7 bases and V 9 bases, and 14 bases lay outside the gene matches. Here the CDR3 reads CASTGDRLLREQYF. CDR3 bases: TGTGCCAGTACAGGGGACAGGCTACTTCGGGAGCAGTACTTC.

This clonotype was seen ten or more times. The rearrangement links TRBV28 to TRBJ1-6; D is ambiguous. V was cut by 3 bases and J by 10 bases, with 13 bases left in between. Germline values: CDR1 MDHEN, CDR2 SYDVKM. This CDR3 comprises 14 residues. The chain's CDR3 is CASSFGDRASPLHF. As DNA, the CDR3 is TGTGCCAGCAGTTTTGGGGATAGAGCGTCACCCCTCCACTTT. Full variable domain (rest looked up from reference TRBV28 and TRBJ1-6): DVKVTQSSRYLVKRTGEKVFLECVQDMDHENMFWYRQDPGLGLRLIYFSYDVKMKEKGDIPEGYSVSREKKERFSLILESASTNQTSMYLCASSFGDRASPLHFGNGTRLTVT.

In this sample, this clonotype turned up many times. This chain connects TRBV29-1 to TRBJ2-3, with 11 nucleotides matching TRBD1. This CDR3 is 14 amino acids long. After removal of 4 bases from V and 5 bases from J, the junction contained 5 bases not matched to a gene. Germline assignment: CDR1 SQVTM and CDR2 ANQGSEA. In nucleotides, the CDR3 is TGCAGCGTTGGGGGACAGGGGGTACTAGATACGCAGTATTTT. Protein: CSVGGQGVLDTQYF.

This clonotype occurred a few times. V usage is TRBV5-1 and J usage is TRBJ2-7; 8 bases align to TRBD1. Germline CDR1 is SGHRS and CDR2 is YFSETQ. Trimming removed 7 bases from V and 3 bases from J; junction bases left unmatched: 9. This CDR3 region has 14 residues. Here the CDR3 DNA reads TGCGCCAGCTCCCCGACAGGGGACCACTACGAGCAGTACTTC. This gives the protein CASSPTGDHYEQYF.

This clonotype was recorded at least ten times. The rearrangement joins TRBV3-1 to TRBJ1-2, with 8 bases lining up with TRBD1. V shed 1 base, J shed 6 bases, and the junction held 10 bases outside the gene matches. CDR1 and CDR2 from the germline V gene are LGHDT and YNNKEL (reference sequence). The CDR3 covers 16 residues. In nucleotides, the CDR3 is TGTGCCAGCAGCCAAGCGATTCCGGGACAGGCCCATGGCTACACCTTC. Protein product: CASSQAIPGQAHGYTF.